One sample yielded the 5 T cell receptor beta chains listed below, sequenced in a study of cytomegalovirus exposure and HLA in healthy donors. PCR was performed using 60 Vbeta and 13 Jbeta primers. Clones were sequenced by immunoSEQ multiplex PCR, and TCRdb holds only the in-frame ones, with some missing. Of tens of thousands of clones in the sample, approximately 69% are singletons; the top ten hold under 6%. Sequenced input: PBMCs. The receptor source for this set is a boy younger than 18 in good health and CMV-seropositive.

The rearrangement joins TRBV5-6 to TRBJ1-3, with 7 bases lining up with TRBD1. This CDR3 contains 16 residues. The junction had 7 bases not matched to a gene; V was cut back by 4 bases and J by 0 bases. The germline gives CDR1 SGHDT, CDR2 YYEEEE. The DNA of the CDR3 is TGTGCCAGCAGCAGGGGGCTCAGGAACTCTGGAAACACCATATATTTT. This sequence encodes CASSRGLRNSGNTIYF.

V and J are TRBV7-2 and TRBJ1-2, with D possibly TRBD1 on 5 matching bases. Germline assignment: CDR1 SGHTA and CDR2 FQGNSA. CDR3 length: 14 residues. Trimming removed 1 base at V and 6 bases at J, with 12 bases between. The CDR3 reads CASSLVWQGNGYTF. The CDR3 nucleotides read TGTGCCAGCAGCTTAGTGTGGCAGGGAAATGGCTACACCTTC.

The rearrangement joins TRBV27 to TRBJ2-3, with 13 bases that match TRBD2. Germline-derived CDR1 and CDR2 are MNHEY and SMNVEV (reference sequence). Trimming at V came to 3 bases and at J to 1 base, leaving 7 bases not matched to a gene. This CDR3 region has 18 residues. The CDR3 is CASSFLLGTSGGTDTQYF. In DNA form, the CDR3 reads TGTGCCAGCAGTTTCCTCTTAGGGACTAGCGGGGGCACAGATACGCAGTATTTT.

The rearrangement joins TRBV7-2 to TRBJ2-7, with 10 positions matching TRBD1. Germline V gives CDR1 SGHTA, CDR2 FQGNSA. The CDR3 length is 15 residues. The V segment lost 4 bases and the J segment 2 bases; nucleotides outside the gene matches: 5. The CDR3 region is CASSSPGQGAYEQYF. The CDR3 DNA reads as TGTGCCAGCAGCTCCCCTGGACAGGGGGCCTACGAGCAGTACTTC.

The chain combines TRBV10-1 with TRBJ2-7; TRBD2 matches at 11 bases. From germline, CDR1 is WNHNN and CDR2 SYGVQD (reference sequence). V gave up 5 bases and J gave up 2 bases; unmatched junction bases: 5. This CDR3 has 15 amino acids. CDR3 DNA: TGCGCCAGCAGTTTTCTAGCGGGAGGTGCCTACGAGCAGTACTTC. Encoded protein: CASSFLAGGAYEQYF.